One sample yielded the 31 T cell receptor beta chains listed below, sequenced in a study of blood T cell repertoires in COVID-19. TCRdb keeps only in-frame clones here, not all; method: immunoSEQ multiplex PCR. The table has 110,000 or so clones, about 87% seen once. Sample: peripheral blood. The source is a woman aged 50 to 60 with acute or convalescent COVID-19.

The chain joins TRBV7-3 to TRBJ2-2; a weak D match, TRBD2 (6 bases). Trimming stripped 5 bases from V and 1 base from J, with 11 bases between. The CDR3 spans 15 residues. Germline lookup yields CDR1 SGHTA and CDR2 FQGTGA. The CDR3 sequence is CASSPGTENTGELFF. Written as DNA, the CDR3 is TGTGCCAGCAGCCCCGGGACTGAGAACACCGGGGAGCTGTTTTTT.

This clone was detected a few times. The chain recombines TRBV10-2 with TRBJ2-7; 10 nucleotides match TRBD1. Germline CDR1 and CDR2: WSHSY and SAAADI. The trim removed 8 bases at V and 2 bases at J, leaving 6 bases unmatched. This CDR3 contains 14 residues. The CDR3 coding sequence is TGCGCCAGCGGAGGGACAGGGGCGGCCTACGAGCAGTACTTC. As protein: CASGGTGAAYEQYF.

The V gene is TRBV15, the J gene TRBJ2-7; 7 bases fit TRBD1. Germline V CDR1 and CDR2: LNHNV, YYDKDF (reference sequence). The J segment lost 7 bases and the V segment lost 5 bases, leaving 8 bases of the junction unmatched. The CDR3 sequence is 13 residues long. Written as DNA, the CDR3 is TGTGCCACCAGCGACTACAGGGGAGAGGAGCAGTACTTC. Translation gives CATSDYRGEEQYF. The full variable domain, its missing parts supplied by reference TRBV15 and TRBJ2-7, is DAMVIQNPRYQVTQFGKPVTLSCSQTLNHNVMYWYQQKSSQAPKLLFHYYDKDFNNEADTPDNFQSRRPNTSFCFLDIRSPGLGDTAMYLCATSDYRGEEQYFGPGTRLTVT.

V is TRBV6-6 and J is TRBJ2-3; 13 bases line up with TRBD2. The germline CDR1 and CDR2 sequences are MNHNY and SVGAGI (reference sequence). The CDR3 runs to 13 residues. Trimming at V came to 8 bases and at J to 4 bases, leaving 0 bases not matched to a gene. The CDR3 DNA reads as TGTGCCAGCGGACTAGCGGGAGCAGATACGCAGTATTTT. It codes for CASGLAGADTQYF.

The V and J genes are TRBV30 and TRBJ2-7; the D gene is possibly TRBD1 (5 bases). Trimming took 0 bases from V and 6 from J, leaving 12 bases between them. Per germline, CDR1 GTSNPN and CDR2 SVGIG (reference sequence). This CDR3 has 13 residues. The CDR3 nucleotides read TGTGCCTGGAGTGTAGGCAGGGCCCTCGAGCAGTACTTC. Amino acids: CAWSVGRALEQYF.

The CDR3: CASSQEGRGNTGELFF. In DNA form, the CDR3 reads TGTGCCAGCAGCCAAGAAGGCAGGGGGAACACCGGGGAGCTGTTTTTT. V and J are TRBV14 and TRBJ2-2; the D gene is possibly TRBD1 (6 bases). The CDR3 is made up of 16 amino acids. Germline-derived CDR1 and CDR2 are SGHDN and FVKESK. Trimming cost V 0 bases and J 1 base, with 9 bases left between them.

The chain has TRBV28 and TRBJ1-2; perhaps TRBD1 as D (6 bases). The germline CDR1 and CDR2 sequences are MDHEN and SYDVKM. V shed 4 bases and J shed 10 bases, with 13 bases lying between them. CDR3 length equals 12 residues. The CDR3 DNA is TGTGCCAGCAGTTCGGACAGCTACCCCTACACCTTC. Translation gives CASSSDSYPYTF.

The chain links TRBV2 to TRBJ1-1; perhaps TRBD1 as D (5 bases). V was pared by 4 bases and J by 1 base, with 16 bases between. Germline assignment: CDR1 SNHLY and CDR2 FYNNEI. The CDR3 has 16 residues. CDR3: CASSVGRTTANTEAFF. The CDR3 nucleotides read TGTGCCAGCAGTGTAGGCAGGACAACGGCGAACACTGAAGCTTTCTTT.

This chain links TRBV4-1 with TRBJ1-2; D gene ambiguous. CDR3 size: 16 residues. The V end was cut by 5 bases, the J end by 5 bases, with 21 bases between. Germline V CDR1 and CDR2: MGHRA, YSYEKL. CDR3 nucleotides: TGCGCCAGCAGCGAAGGAAGAGGGTGGAGTGTATATGGCTACACCTTC. It is translated as CASSEGRGWSVYGYTF.

The chain is built from TRBV6-5 and TRBJ1-1; no clear D. Trimming took off 7 bases at V and 5 bases at J, with 14 bases between the two ends. Germline-derived CDR1 and CDR2 are MNHEY and SVGAGI. The CDR3 totals 13 residues. In DNA, the CDR3 is TGTGCCAGCATCCCCTTCCGAGAGACTGAAGCTTTCTTT. It specifies CASIPFRETEAFF.

This chain connects TRBV19 to TRBJ1-2; weak D call: TRBD1 (6 bases). Germline V gene lookup returns CDR1 LNHDA and CDR2 SQIVND (reference sequence). V lost 6 bases and J lost 3, with 17 bases in between. There are 15 residues in the CDR3. CDR3: CASRTGQRIHYGYTF. The DNA for the CDR3 is TGTGCCAGTAGAACAGGACAGAGGATACACTATGGCTACACCTTC.

CDR3 in DNA: TGTGCCAGCAGTGAAGGTGTAAATGGCGAGACAGGTCGATCCTATGGCTACACCTTC. Protein: CASSEGVNGETGRSYGYTF. The chain recombines TRBV2 with TRBJ1-2, with D possibly being TRBD1 (6 bases). Trimming took off 1 base at V and 4 bases at J, with 25 bases between the two ends. Germline CDR1 SNHLY, CDR2 FYNNEI. CDR3 length: 19 amino acids.

The gene calls are TRBV29-1 and TRBJ2-3; 8 bases map to TRBD2. This CDR3 has 13 amino acids. Trimming took 6 bases from V and 3 from J; bases not matched to a gene: 5. Per the germline V gene, CDR1 is SQVTM and CDR2 is ANQGSEA. CDR3 nucleotide sequence: TGCAGCGTCACCGGGAGGGGGACAGATACGCAGTATTTT. Amino acids: CSVTGRGTDTQYF.

The chain combines TRBV9 with TRBJ1-1, with a tentative D call TRBD1 (6 bases). This CDR3 has 14 amino acids. CDR1 and CDR2 (germline): SGDLS, YYNGEE. Deletions cut 5 bases from V and 1 base from J, with 12 bases between. The CDR3 bases are TGTGCCAGCAGTACAGGGTCCGGGAACACTGAAGCTTTCTTT. Its protein product is CASSTGSGNTEAFF.

The chain has TRBV10-3 and TRBJ2-2; 10 bases are a match to TRBD2. CDR3 length equals 15 residues. Germline CDR1 is ENHRY and CDR2 is SYGVKD. The V gene end was trimmed by 6 bases and the J gene end by 0 bases; junction bases not matched to a gene: 1. CDR3 residues: CAIRLAGANTGELFF. In DNA form, the CDR3 reads TGTGCCATCAGGCTAGCGGGAGCGAACACCGGGGAGCTGTTTTTT.

The chain uses TRBV4-3 and TRBJ1-3; 11 bases line up with TRBD1. V shed 4 bases and J 1 base; nucleotides not matched to a gene: 6. CDR3 length equals 17 residues. CDR1 and CDR2 (germline): LGHNA, YSLEER. This CDR3 is CASSLAGTGGSGNTIYF. DNA of the CDR3: TGCGCCAGCAGCCTTGCCGGGACAGGGGGGTCTGGAAACACCATATATTTT.

DNA for the CDR3: TGCGCCAGTTCGACAGGTCCTAACACTGAAGCTTTCTTT. Translating gives CASSTGPNTEAFF. The chain employs TRBV5-1 and TRBJ1-1, with a weak D call TRBD1 (6 bases). Germline lookup yields CDR1 SGHRS and CDR2 YFSETQ. CDR3 size: 13 residues. V lost 8 bases, J lost 2 bases, and 13 bases lay in between.

The chain carries TRBV2 and TRBJ2-3, with TRBD2 identical over 8 bases. The CDR3 spans 17 residues. Germline V gene lookup returns CDR1 SNHLY and CDR2 FYNNEI. V lost 1 base to trimming and J lost 3 bases; unmatched junction nucleotides: 9. The DNA for the CDR3 is TGTGCCAGCAGTGAAGATCAGTGGCGGGGGGTTACAGATACGCAGTATTTT. This codes for CASSEDQWRGVTDTQYF. Full variable domain (outside the CDR3, taken from reference TRBV2 and TRBJ2-3): EPEVTQTPSHQVTQMGQEVILRCVPISNHLYFYWYRQILGQKVEFLVSFYNNEISEKSEIFDDQFSVERPDGSNFTLKIRSTKLEDSAMYFCASSEDQWRGVTDTQYFGPGTRLTVL.

The chain has TRBV19 and TRBJ2-3, with 9 positions matching TRBD2. Per the germline V gene, CDR1 is LNHDA and CDR2 is SQIVND (reference sequence). The CDR3 length is 17 residues. V was pared by 6 bases and J by 5 bases, with 15 bases of the junction left unmatched. This chain's CDR3 is CASRGAGGQKGGDTQYF. The CDR3 nucleotides are TGTGCCAGTAGGGGAGCGGGGGGACAAAAGGGCGGAGATACGCAGTATTTT.

The genes are TRBV5-1 and TRBJ2-2, with TRBD1 as a possible D gene (5 bases). The CDR3 has 16 amino acids. Germline V lookup: CDR1 SGHRS, CDR2 YFSETQ. With 4 bases removed from V and 4 bases from J, the gap between germline ends came to 17 bases. In nucleotides, the CDR3 is TGCGCCAGCAGCCCACCCCAGGGTGGTAGCACCGGGGAGCTGTTTTTT. This codes for CASSPPQGGSTGELFF.

Points on this clone: Relative to the germline gene, one junction end is altered; a read error may explain this. The chain has TRBV6-5 and TRBJ2-5; TRBD2 aligns across 9 bases. The CDR3 consists of 14 residues. The germline CDR1 and CDR2 sequences are MNHEY and SVGAGI. This CDR3 is CDIRGLAGSETQYF. The CDR3 DNA reads as TGCGATATAAGGGGGCTAGCGGGATCAGAGACCCAGTACTTC.

The chain couples TRBV18 to TRBJ2-1; 13 bases are a match to TRBD2. V was clipped by 3 bases and J by 5 bases; unmatched bases: 10. Germline lookup yields CDR1 KGHSH and CDR2 LQKENI. This CDR3 has 18 residues. In nucleotides, the CDR3 is TGTGCCAGCTCACCCGATAGACCGGGACTAGCGGGGCACAATGAGCAGTTCTTC. Translating it yields CASSPDRPGLAGHNEQFF.

The chain's CDR3 is CASSGGLSFTGELFF. CDR3 bases: TGTGCCAGCAGTGGGGGACTATCGTTCACCGGGGAGCTGTTTTTT. This chain joins TRBV6-1 and TRBJ2-2, with 7 bases that match TRBD2. The CDR3 totals 15 residues. V shed 4 bases and J 4 bases; nucleotides not matched to a gene: 6. Germline V gene data show CDR1 as MNHNS and CDR2 as SASEGT.

This chain connects TRBV5-6 to TRBJ2-1; 11 positions agree with TRBD2. The V gene end was trimmed by 4 bases and the J gene end by 5 bases; junction bases not matched to a gene: 5. Germline lookup yields CDR1 SGHDT and CDR2 YYEEEE. The CDR3 has 15 amino acids. CDR3 amino acids: CASSLRLAGNNEQFF. CDR3 DNA: TGTGCCAGCAGCCTAAGACTAGCGGGGAACAATGAGCAGTTCTTC.

V and J are TRBV7-2 and TRBJ2-2; tentatively, D is TRBD2 (6 bases). V was cut by 7 bases and J by 1 base, with 13 bases left in between. The V gene's germline CDR1 is SGHTA and CDR2 FQGNSA. The CDR3 length is 15 residues. The CDR3, as DNA: TGTGCCAGCATAGGAGGGGTCATGAACACCGGGGAGCTGTTTTTT. Protein: CASIGGVMNTGELFF.

The V and J genes are TRBV6-5 and TRBJ2-1; the D is unclear. Germline-derived CDR1 and CDR2 are MNHEY and SVGAGI. V was pared by 7 bases and J by 7 bases, with 5 bases between. This CDR3 is 10 amino acids long. CDR3 region: CASKLNEQFF. In DNA form, the CDR3 reads TGTGCCAGCAAGCTTAATGAGCAGTTCTTC.

The V gene is TRBV14, the J gene TRBJ2-7; D may be TRBD1 (7 bases). CDR3 length: 16 residues. CDR1 is SGHDN and CDR2 is FVKESK in the germline V gene. V was clipped by 4 bases and J by 3 bases, with 19 bases between them. The CDR3 region is CASSLSGLTGDYEQYF. In DNA, the CDR3 is TGTGCCAGCAGCCTGTCGGGACTTACAGGGGACTACGAGCAGTACTTC.

A single count supports this clone. The genes are TRBV14 and TRBJ1-3; a weak D match, TRBD1 (6 bases). Deletions cut 2 bases from V and 9 bases from J, with 26 bases between. This CDR3 spans 18 amino acids. CDR1 SGHDN and CDR2 FVKESK come from the germline V gene. CDR3 region: CASSQRERTAFSPATIYF. The DNA of the CDR3 is TGTGCCAGCAGCCAAAGAGAGAGGACAGCATTTTCCCCGGCCACCATATATTTT.

This clone was seen only once. The gene calls are TRBV11-2 and TRBJ2-7; 8 bases are shared with TRBD2. V lost 1 base and J lost 2; bases outside the gene matches: 7. This CDR3 comprises 16 residues. Germline V gene sequence: CDR1 SGHAT, CDR2 FQNNGV. CDR3 protein: CASSLGGSGVPYEQYF. In DNA, the CDR3 is TGTGCCAGCAGCTTAGGAGGTAGCGGGGTTCCCTACGAGCAGTACTTC.

This sequence joins TRBV11-3 and TRBJ1-5, with D unresolved. The V and J ends lost 0 bases and 4 bases respectively, with 10 bases between them. The CDR3 is made up of 15 amino acids. From germline, CDR1 is SGHNT and CDR2 YENEEA. CDR3 nucleotide sequence: TGTGCCAGCAGCTTAGATACAGAAGGAAATCAGCCCCAGCATTTT. Translated, it gives CASSLDTEGNQPQHF.

The genes are TRBV3-1 (or the pseudogene TRBV3-2) and TRBJ2-2, with TRBD2 matching 7 bases. CDR3 size: 16 residues. Losses at the gene ends were 7 bases for V and 0 bases for J; bases not matched to a gene: 8. Germline loops: CDR1 LGHDT, CDR2 YNNKEL (reference sequence). The CDR3 protein is CASNFLAGANTGELFF. CDR3 nucleotides: TGTGCCAGCAACTTCCTCGCGGGGGCGAACACCGGGGAGCTGTTTTTT.